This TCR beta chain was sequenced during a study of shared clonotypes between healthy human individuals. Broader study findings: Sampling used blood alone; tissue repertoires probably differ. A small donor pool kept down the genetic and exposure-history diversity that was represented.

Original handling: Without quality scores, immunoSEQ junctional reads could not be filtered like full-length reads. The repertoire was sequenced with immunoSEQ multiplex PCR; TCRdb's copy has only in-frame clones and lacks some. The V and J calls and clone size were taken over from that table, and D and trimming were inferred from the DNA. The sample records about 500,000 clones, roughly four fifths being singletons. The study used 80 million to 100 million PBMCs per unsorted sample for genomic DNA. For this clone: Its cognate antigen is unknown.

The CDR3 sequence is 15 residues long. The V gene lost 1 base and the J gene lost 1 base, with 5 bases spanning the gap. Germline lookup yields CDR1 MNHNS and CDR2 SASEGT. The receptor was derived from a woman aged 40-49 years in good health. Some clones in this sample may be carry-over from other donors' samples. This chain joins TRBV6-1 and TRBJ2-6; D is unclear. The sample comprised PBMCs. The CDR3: CASSEGQSGANVLTF. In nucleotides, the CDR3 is TGTGCCAGCAGTGAAGGTCAGTCTGGGGCCAACGTCCTGACTTTC.